The 25 T cell receptor beta chains presented below share a single source sample, sequenced in a study of high-grade serous ovarian cancer treatment subgroups. This table comes from immunoSEQ multiplex PCR, and its TCRdb copy is limited to in-frame clones, with some not included. The sample has 12,000 to 15,000 clones, less than 90% seen once. Tumor tissue was taken before any definitive surgery or chemotherapy was given. The sequencing sample was made of tumor tissue. The receptors were sampled from a human donor with high-grade serous ovarian cancer.

The V gene is TRBV6-6, the J gene TRBJ1-3; D gene uncertain. Trimming shortened V by 7 bases and J by 8 bases, and 9 bases separated the two germline ends. Germline CDR1 reads MNHNY; CDR2 reads SVGAGI (reference sequence). The CDR3 runs to 11 residues. CDR3 sequence: CASIQRYTIYF. CDR3 sequence (DNA): TGTGCCAGCATCCAACGGTACACCATATATTTT.

The chain carries TRBV10-2 and TRBJ1-2; 9 nucleotides line up with TRBD1. This CDR3 has 15 residues. Germline V CDR1 and CDR2: WSHSY, SAAADI. V shed 2 bases and J 8 bases; nucleotides not matched to a gene: 9. CDR3 nucleotide sequence: TGCGCCAGCAGTGAGGACAGGGGGAGCCCGGAAGGCTACACCTTC. It is translated as CASSEDRGSPEGYTF.

This clone occurred once. The V and J genes are TRBV2 and TRBJ2-1; D gene uncertain. There are 11 residues in the CDR3. Germline-derived CDR1 and CDR2 are SNHLY and FYNNEI. Trimming removed 6 bases from V and 9 bases from J, with 9 bases in between. CDR3 DNA: TGTGCCAGCAGGTACCAGGCTGAGCAGTTCTTC. Translation: CASRYQAEQFF.

This chain uses TRBV18 with TRBJ1-1, with D unclear. The CDR3 consists of 13 residues. Trimming removed 4 bases at V and 2 bases at J, with 8 bases between. Germline loops: CDR1 KGHSH, CDR2 LQKENI. CDR3 in DNA: TGTGCCAGCTCACTAGAAGGTAACACTGAAGCTTTCTTT. As protein: CASSLEGNTEAFF.

The chain uses TRBV19 and TRBJ1-1, with 12 bases identical to TRBD1. The CDR3 contains 18 residues. CDR1 LNHDA and CDR2 SQIVND come from the germline V gene (reference sequence). The J segment lost 1 base and the V segment lost 4 bases, leaving 10 bases of the junction unmatched. The CDR3 protein is CASSTIRRDRGPNTEAFF. The CDR3 DNA follows: TGTGCCAGTAGTACCATTAGGAGGGACAGGGGGCCGAACACTGAAGCTTTCTTT.

This clone occurred once. V and J are TRBV5-1 and TRBJ1-1, with 11 bases matching TRBD1. The CDR3 is 15 residues long. Germline CDR1 SGHRS, CDR2 YFSETQ. With 5 bases clipped from V and 2 bases from J, the junction kept 5 bases outside the gene matches. As DNA, the CDR3 is TGCGCCAGCAGTCCTAGGACAGGGGGCAACACTGAAGCTTTCTTT. Protein: CASSPRTGGNTEAFF.

The V gene is TRBV7-2, the J gene TRBJ1-5; D uncertain. Looked up from germline, CDR1 is SGHTA and CDR2 is FQGNSA. This CDR3 contains 12 residues. Trimming stripped 1 base from V and 7 bases from J, with 5 bases between. The CDR3: CASSLVGQPQHF. CDR3 DNA sequence: TGTGCCAGCAGCTTAGTGGGACAGCCCCAGCATTTT.

V and J are TRBV9 and TRBJ2-7, with D perhaps matching TRBD1 or TRBD2 (5 bases each). CDR3 length: 18 residues. The ends were cut back, 0 bases at V and 7 bases at J, with 26 bases in the middle. Germline V gives CDR1 SGDLS, CDR2 YYNGEE. CDR3 bases: TGTGCCAGCAGCGTAGACCTTCTCGATATTGAGGGGCTGGGAGAGCAGTACTTC. As protein: CASSVDLLDIEGLGEQYF.

V and J are TRBV5-6 and TRBJ2-3; 7 nucleotides agree with TRBD2. The CDR3 totals 15 residues. CDR1 is SGHDT, CDR2 YYEEEE, per germline. The V and J ends lost 1 base and 1 base, in that order; junction bases with no gene match: 3. CDR3 bases: TGTGCCAGCAGCTTGCCGGGGGGAGGCACAGATACGCAGTATTTT. Translating gives CASSLPGGGTDTQYF.

This clone was found once. The gene calls are TRBV7-2 and TRBJ2-7, with 13 bases identical to TRBD2. Germline trimming cut 1 base from V and 4 bases from J; bases unmatched to any gene: 4. The CDR3 runs to 16 residues. Per germline, CDR1 SGHTA and CDR2 FQGNSA. CDR3 protein: CASSLGLAGGQYEQYF. CDR3 nucleotide sequence: TGTGCCAGCAGCTTAGGACTAGCGGGGGGCCAGTACGAGCAGTACTTC.

The V gene is TRBV28, the J gene TRBJ2-7; 8 bases fit TRBD1. Germline assignment: CDR1 MDHEN and CDR2 SYDVKM. With V trimmed by 5 bases and J by 4 bases, 10 bases remained unmatched. The CDR3 totals 15 residues. CDR3 sequence: CASSRPGTGNYEQYF. The CDR3 region has the DNA TGTGCCAGCAGTAGACCCGGGACAGGAAATTACGAGCAGTACTTC.

The chain recombines TRBV10-2 with TRBJ1-1; a possible D gene is TRBD1 (6 bases). The CDR3 loop spans 13 amino acids. Germline V lookup: CDR1 WSHSY, CDR2 SAAADI. Trimming removed 10 bases at V and 4 bases at J, with 16 bases between. The CDR3 region has the DNA TGCGCCATCAACAGGGATTTCGGCACTGAAGCTTTCTTT. Protein: CAINRDFGTEAFF.

This sequence joins TRBV5-1 and TRBJ1-1; no definite D call. CDR1 and CDR2 (germline): SGHRS, YFSETQ. Trimming removed 4 bases at V and 1 base at J, with 11 bases between. There are 14 residues in the CDR3. The CDR3 DNA follows: TGCGCCAGCAGCCGGGTTAGGGCGAACACTGAAGCTTTCTTT. Translated, it gives CASSRVRANTEAFF.

The chain is built from TRBV2 and TRBJ1-1; 7 bases line up with TRBD1. Looked up from germline, CDR1 is SNHLY and CDR2 is FYNNEI. The CDR3 has 13 amino acids. V shed 4 bases, J shed 7 bases, and the junction held 6 bases outside the gene matches. The CDR3 DNA sequence: TGTGCCAGCAGTGTCGACAGGGCGGTTGAAGCTTTCTTT. Amino acid sequence: CASSVDRAVEAFF. Combining the CDR3 with reference TRBV2 and TRBJ1-1 gives the whole variable domain EPEVTQTPSHQVTQMGQEVILRCVPISNHLYFYWYRQILGQKVEFLVSFYNNEISEKSEIFDDQFSVERPDGSNFTLKIRSTKLEDSAMYFCASSVDRAVEAFFGQGTRLTVV.

The chain has TRBV5-4 and TRBJ2-1; a weak D match, TRBD2 (5 bases). V lost 0 bases to trimming and J lost 7 bases, with 8 bases between them. The CDR3 is made up of 13 amino acids. Per germline, CDR1 SGHNT and CDR2 YYREEE (reference sequence). CDR3 amino acids: CASSLGGSNEQFF. The CDR3 DNA reads as TGTGCCAGCAGCTTGGGCGGGTCTAATGAGCAGTTCTTC.

The rearrangement links TRBV5-4 to TRBJ2-3, with 8 nucleotides matching TRBD2. Germline trimming cut 1 base from V and 4 bases from J; bases unmatched to any gene: 14. Germline V gives CDR1 SGHNT, CDR2 YYREEE (reference sequence). The CDR3 sequence is 18 residues long. The CDR3 loop reads CASSLLGGEDGGADTQYF. CDR3 sequence (DNA): TGTGCCAGCAGCTTGCTTGGAGGGGAGGACGGGGGGGCAGATACGCAGTATTTT.

This CDR3 is CASTLGVTNTGELFF. In DNA, the CDR3 is TGTGCCAGCACCCTGGGGGTAACGAACACCGGGGAGCTGTTTTTT. The J gene is TRBJ2-2, the V gene TRBV9; D tentatively fits TRBD1 or TRBD2 (5 bases each). Germline CDR1 reads SGDLS; CDR2 reads YYNGEE. Trimming shortened V by 6 bases and J by 0 bases, and 12 bases separated the two germline ends. This CDR3 region has 15 residues.

The chain employs TRBV6-4 and TRBJ2-1, with 14 bases lining up with TRBD2. Germline loops: CDR1 MRHNA, CDR2 SNTAGT. This CDR3 spans 17 amino acids. V gave up 6 bases and J gave up 0 bases; unmatched junction bases: 4. As DNA, the CDR3 is TGTGCCAGCAGCCGGACTAGCGGGGGGAGCTCCTACAATGAGCAGTTCTTC. It yields the protein CASSRTSGGSSYNEQFF.

The CDR3: CASSGQGGETQYF. The DNA for the CDR3 is TGTGCCAGCAGCGGCCAGGGGGGAGAGACCCAGTACTTC. The chain couples TRBV7-9 to TRBJ2-5; TRBD1 might be the D (7 bases). The CDR3 consists of 13 residues. V dropped 5 bases and J dropped 4 bases, with 11 bases sitting between them. From germline, CDR1 is SEHNR and CDR2 FQNEAQ (reference sequence).

The chain has TRBV5-6 and TRBJ2-1, with D uncertain. The CDR3 length is 13 residues. The germline gives CDR1 SGHDT, CDR2 YYEEEE. The V gene lost 0 bases and the J gene lost 4 bases, with 5 bases spanning the gap. The CDR3 spells CASSLASYNEQFF. The CDR3 region has the DNA TGTGCCAGCAGCTTGGCCTCTTACAATGAGCAGTTCTTC.

This clone has just a few counts. The chain has TRBV7-9 and TRBJ2-3; 10 nucleotides agree with TRBD2. This CDR3 contains 18 residues. J lost 1 base, V lost 1 base, and 8 bases had no gene match. Germline CDR1 is SEHNR and CDR2 is FQNEAQ (reference sequence). The CDR3 reads CASSLDSPLAGGTDTQYF. The CDR3, as DNA: TGTGCCAGCAGCTTAGATTCCCCTCTAGCGGGGGGCACAGATACGCAGTATTTT. The complete variable domain, with remaining parts taken from reference TRBV7-9 and TRBJ2-3, reads DTGVSQNPRHKITKRGQNVTFRCDPISEHNRLYWYRQTLGQGPEFLTYFQNEAQLEKSRLLSDRFSAERPKGSFSTLEIQRTEQGDSAMYLCASSLDSPLAGGTDTQYFGPGTRLTVL.

The chain employs TRBV10-1 and TRBJ1-4, with D unresolved. Germline-derived CDR1 and CDR2 are WNHNN and SYGVQD (reference sequence). The ends were cut back, 2 bases at V and 1 base at J, with 2 bases in the middle. The CDR3 is 13 residues long. In DNA form, the CDR3 reads TGCGCCAGCAGTGAGCGAACTAATGAAAAACTGTTTTTT. It encodes CASSERTNEKLFF.

The rearrangement links TRBV28 to TRBJ2-1; 7 nucleotides agree with TRBD1. J gave up 5 bases and V 10 bases, and 11 bases lay outside the gene matches. From germline, CDR1 is MDHEN and CDR2 SYDVKM. The CDR3 contains 14 residues. The CDR3 coding sequence is TGTGCCACCGACACCGCAGACAGGGACAATGAGCAGTTCTTC. Translating it yields CATDTADRDNEQFF.

V and J are TRBV6-6 and TRBJ2-3; the D is unclear. This CDR3 has 11 amino acids. V was shortened by 0 bases and J by 9 bases, with 4 bases between the two germline ends. Germline V gives CDR1 MNHNY, CDR2 SVGAGI (reference sequence). This CDR3 reads CASSYSGTQYF. In DNA form, the CDR3 reads TGTGCCAGCAGTTACTCCGGGACGCAGTATTTT.

CDR3 loop: CASSFQGSWGTQYF. The CDR3 DNA sequence: TGTGCCAGCAGCTTTCAGGGGAGTTGGGGTACGCAGTATTTT. V is TRBV5-6 and J is TRBJ2-3; weak D call: TRBD1 (6 bases). CDR3 length: 14 residues. The germline V and J ends were trimmed by 2 bases and 8 bases, with 15 bases remaining between them. CDR1 and CDR2 from the germline V gene are SGHDT and YYEEEE.